The rows below give T cell receptor beta chains drawn from one sample of a study of blood T cell repertoires in COVID-19. Data came from immunoSEQ multiplex PCR; TCRdb stores just in-frame clones and leaves some out. The data show roughly 150,000 clones, over 70% seen once. The sample consisted of peripheral blood. These receptors were collected from a woman older than 75 with active or convalescent COVID-19. The CDR3 runs from the conserved cysteine through the conserved F or W. A D gene is named only where the DNA matches it firmly. A row's size may be missing; if present it is once, few, many or a size class.

-	-	TRBJ1-2	TRBV3-1/TRBV3-2	TGTGCCAGCAGCCAAAACCGGGACTACACCTTC	CASSQNRDYTF
-	-	TRBJ1-5	TRBV3-1/TRBV3-2	TGTGCCAGCAGCCAAGGGACAGACAATCAGCCCCAGCATTTT	CASSQGTDNQPQHF
TRBD1	-	TRBJ1-6	TRBV5-1	TGCGCCAGCAGCTTGGTCGAGACAGGGACCTCACCCCTCCACTTT	CASSLVETGTSPLHF
-	-	TRBJ1-4	TRBV18	TGTGCCAGCTCACCGGGGGCTACTAATGAAAAACTGTTTTTT	CASSPGATNEKLFF
TRBD1	-	TRBJ2-6	TRBV27	TGTGCCAGCAGTGTCACAGGGGGCTCACTCTCTGGGGCCAACGTCCTGACTTTC	CASSVTGGSLSGANVLTF
-	-	TRBJ1-1	TRBV24-1	TGTGCCACCAGTGCCCCCTCGTATAAGAACACTGAAGCTTTCTTT	CATSAPSYKNTEAFF
-	-	TRBJ1-1	TRBV12-5	TGTGCTAGTGGTTTGAAGGCGGTCCCCGGAGGAACTGAAGCTTTCTTT	CASGLKAVPGGTEAFF
TRBD2	-	TRBJ2-7	TRBV5-1	TGCGCCAGCAGCTTCAGCGGGGGCCTCTCCTACGAGCAGTACTTC	CASSFSGGLSYEQYF
-	-	TRBJ1-5	TRBV7-2	TGTGCCAGCAGCTTGACAGGCTTAAATCAGCCCCAGCATTTT	CASSLTGLNQPQHF
-	few	TRBJ1-2	TRBV4-3	TGCGCCAGCAGCCAAAGTCGTTCGGGGGACTATGGCTACACCTTC	CASSQSRSGDYGYTF
TRBD1	-	TRBJ1-2	TRBV6-5	TGTGCCAGCCGGGACCCCCAGGGGGCCGGTTATGGCTACACCTTC	CASRDPQGAGYGYTF
-	once	TRBJ2-5	TRBV5-4	TGTGCCAGCAGCGGAAGGGGCGGCCAAGAGACCCAGTACTTC	CASSGRGGQETQYF
TRBD1	-	TRBJ2-3	TRBV19	TGTGCCAGTACCCGGCGGACAGGGTGGATGGATACGCAGTATTTT	CASTRRTGWMDTQYF
-	-	TRBJ1-2	TRBV5-1	TGCGCCAGCAGCTTGGAATTCCCCCAGGAAGGCTACACCTTC	CASSLEFPQEGYTF
-	-	TRBJ1-3	TRBV6-2/TRBV6-3	TGTGCCAGCAGTTATCGGACTCTCACCATATATTTT	CASSYRTLTIYF
TRBD1	-	TRBJ1-2	TRBV12-3/TRBV12-4	TGTGCCAGCAGCCTCGGACAGGGGCTAGGCTACACCTTC	CASSLGQGLGYTF
-	-	TRBJ2-5	TRBV12-3/TRBV12-4	TGTGCCAGCACCCAAGGACAGAGGAAGACCCAGTACTTC	CASTQGQRKTQYF
-	-	TRBJ1-5	TRBV19	TGTGCCAGTAGTCCGAGGGGCAGGGGTAGGGAGAATCAGCCCCAGCATTTT	CASSPRGRGRENQPQHF
-	-	TRBJ1-2	TRBV5-1	TGCGCCAGCAGCTTGGCCGGTGACAGCCCTAACTATGGCTACACCTTC	CASSLAGDSPNYGYTF
-	-	TRBJ1-4	TRBV4-1	TGCGCCAGCAGCCGGGAGACTAATGAAAAACTGTTTTTT	CASSRETNEKLFF
TRBD1	-	TRBJ2-7	TRBV7-2	TGTGCCAGCAGCCCATCACAGGGGGCGAGTTTCCACTTC	CASSPSQGASFHF
TRBD1	-	TRBJ1-4	TRBV29-1	TGCAGCGTTACAACAGGGGGGAAACTGTTTTTT	CSVTTGGKLFF
TRBD1	-	TRBJ2-4	TRBV12-3/TRBV12-4	TGTGCCAGTAGGGGGACAGGGACGGAGTACTTC	CASRGTGTEYF
-	few	TRBJ2-7	TRBV5-1	TGCGCCAGCAGCGGGGGACTGTCGAACTACGAGCAGTACTTC	CASSGGLSNYEQYF
TRBD2	-	TRBJ2-5	TRBV7-2	TGTGCCAGCATTGGCGGGGGGGTCCAAGAGACCCAGTACTTC	CASIGGGVQETQYF
-	once	TRBJ1-2	TRBV18	TGTGCCAGCTCACCAGAGCAGCTAGAGAGAGATGGCTACACCTTC	CASSPEQLERDGYTF